This is a list of T cell receptor beta chains from one sample in a study of T cell changes during pregnancy in multiple sclerosis. TCRdb's copy holds only in-frame clones and misses some; the assay was immunoSEQ multiplex PCR. The sample has tens of thousands of clones; roughly 88% are singletons. The sample here was peripheral blood, taken after pregnancy. The receptors stem from a female donor in good health, enrolled as a control in a pregnancy study. The CDR3 runs from the conserved cysteine through the conserved F or W. Each record gives: J gene, clone size, D gene, V gene, CDR3 DNA, CDR3 protein. D genes are given only for firm matches. Clone size is shown for a subset of rows, as once, few, many or a class of expanded clone.

>TRBJ1-1|.|.|TRBV19
TGTGCCAGTAGCCGGGACAAGAGGACTGAAGCTTTCTTT
CASSRDKRTEAFF
>TRBJ2-7|.|TRBD2|TRBV6-6
TGTGCCAGCAGTTACTCGACTAGCCATGGTGGCGAGCAGTACTTC
CASSYSTSHGGEQYF
>TRBJ1-2|.|TRBD1|TRBV30
TGTGCCTGGAGAGATAGGGAGACAGGGGGCCAACATGGCTACACCTTC
CAWRDRETGGQHGYTF
>TRBJ2-3|.|.|TRBV7-8
TGTGCCAGCAGCCACAGGGTGTCAGATACGCAGTATTTT
CASSHRVSDTQYF
>TRBJ2-1|once|TRBD2|TRBV13
TGTGCCACCGGGACTAGCGGGGGGTCGGCCTACAATGAGCAGTTCTTC
CATGTSGGSAYNEQFF
>TRBJ1-4|.|TRBD1|TRBV6-5
TGTGCCAGCAGTTACTCGACAGGGGAGGATGAAAAACTGTTTTTT
CASSYSTGEDEKLFF
>TRBJ1-5|.|TRBD1|TRBV2
TGTGCCAGCAGTAAATGGACAGGGACGGATCAGCCCCAGCATTTT
CASSKWTGTDQPQHF
>TRBJ2-7|.|.|TRBV7-9
TGTGCCAGCAGCTCCTCGACAGGCTATCAGTACTTC
CASSSSTGYQYF
>TRBJ2-1|.|.|TRBV19
TGTGCCAGTAGTATAGCCTCCCGGGGGTCGGTGCGGGGGCGGTACAATGAGCAGTTCTTC
CASSIASRGSVRGRYNEQFF
>TRBJ1-1|.|.|TRBV27
TGTGCCAGCAAGGGGGTGGCTGAAGCTTTCTTT
CASKGVAEAFF
>TRBJ2-2|.|TRBD2|TRBV6-6
TGTGCCAGCAGCACTAGCGGGGGGGACACCGGGGAGCTGTTTTTT
CASSTSGGDTGELFF
>TRBJ2-3|.|TRBD1|TRBV11-2
TGTGCCAGCGGCCCTGGACAGGCCCCAGATACGCAGTATTTT
CASGPGQAPDTQYF
>TRBJ2-1|.|TRBD2|TRBV27
TGTGCCAGCAGTTTCGGGACTAGCGGGGTTAATGAGCAGTTCTTC
CASSFGTSGVNEQFF
>TRBJ2-7|.|.|TRBV6-6
TGTGCCAGCAGTTTCGTTCCGGGCTACGAGCAGTACTTC
CASSFVPGYEQYF
>TRBJ1-5|.|.|TRBV10-3
TGTGCCATCAGTGAGTCGCTGTCTCGGGATCAGCCCCAGCATTTT
CAISESLSRDQPQHF
>TRBJ2-1|.|TRBD2|TRBV18
TGTGCCAGCTCAACAGTCACTAGCGGGAGTATAGTTTCCGGAAACAATGAGCAGTTCTTC
CASSTVTSGSIVSGNNEQFF
>TRBJ2-7|.|TRBD1|TRBV7-2
TGTGCCAGCAGCTACGGGACAGGGGCGTCGTACGAGCAGTACTTC
CASSYGTGASYEQYF
>TRBJ2-7|once|TRBD2|TRBV5-4
TGTGCCAGCAGCCAAGGGACTAGCGGGGCCTACGAGCAGTACTTC
CASSQGTSGAYEQYF
>TRBJ1-1|once|.|TRBV5-8
TGTGCCAGCAGCTTGAACCACTTGAACACTGAAGCTTTCTTT
CASSLNHLNTEAFF
>TRBJ2-7|once|.|TRBV5-1
TGCGCCAGCAGCATCGGAGGCTACGAGCAGTACTTC
CASSIGGYEQYF
>TRBJ1-2|few|.|TRBV19
TGTGCCAGTAGTATCCGGGGCAGGGACTACGGCTACACCTTC
CASSIRGRDYGYTF
>TRBJ2-3|.|TRBD2|TRBV4-1
TGCGCCAGCAGCCAAGCAGGGACTAGCGGGGGGCGCGGCCAAGATACGCAGTATTTT
CASSQAGTSGGRGQDTQYF
>TRBJ1-1|.|.|TRBV2
TGTGCCAGCAGTGAAGTTACAGGGAACACTGAAGCTTTCTTT
CASSEVTGNTEAFF
>TRBJ1-1|.|TRBD1|TRBV6-5
TGTGCCAGCAGCTTCGGACAGGGGTACACTGAAGCTTTCTTT
CASSFGQGYTEAFF
>TRBJ1-1|.|.|TRBV11-2
TGTGCCAGCAGTCATCAGGGTGTCGACACTGAAGCTTTCTTT
CASSHQGVDTEAFF
>TRBJ1-5|.|TRBD1|TRBV30
TGTGCCTGGAGTGTGGGACAGGGTAAAGGACAGCCCCAGCATTTT
CAWSVGQGKGQPQHF
>TRBJ2-3|.|TRBD1|TRBV30
TGTGCCTGGACCTGGACAGGGGCCACAGATACGCAGTATTTT
CAWTWTGATDTQYF
>TRBJ2-7|.|.|TRBV19
TGTGCCAGTACCCCCCGAGCAGGGACAAGGCGCGAGCAGTACTTC
CASTPRAGTRREQYF
>TRBJ2-3|.|.|TRBV25-1
TGTGCCAGCAGTGAGACAGGCCCCACAGATACGCAGTATTTT
CASSETGPTDTQYF
>TRBJ1-3|.|.|TRBV7-9
TGTGCCGGATCGACATCGGGAAACACCATATATTTT
CAGSTSGNTIYF
>TRBJ2-1|.|.|TRBV27
TGTGCCAGCAGTTTAGGAGGGTATGAGCAGTTCTTC
CASSLGGYEQFF
>TRBJ2-5|.|TRBD2|TRBV7-6
TGTGCCAGCAGCTCGGGACTAGCGGGATCAGAGACCCAGTACTTC
CASSSGLAGSETQYF
>TRBJ2-2|.|TRBD2|TRBV15
TGTGCCACCAGCAGACTAAGCGGGAGTAAAGGGACCGGGGAGCTGTTTTTT
CATSRLSGSKGTGELFF
>TRBJ2-4|.|TRBD2|TRBV30
TGTGCCTGGAGTGTACCCGGACTAGCGGGAGAGGGGGGGGAAAACATTCAGTACTTC
CAWSVPGLAGEGGENIQYF
>TRBJ1-2|.|.|TRBV27
TGTGCCAGCAGTTTATCGATTAGATCAGGTGGCTACACCTTC
CASSLSIRSGGYTF
>TRBJ1-1|once|TRBD1|TRBV7-2
TGTGCCAGCAGCCCCCGGGACAGATATATGAACACTGAAGCTTTCTTT
CASSPRDRYMNTEAFF
>TRBJ2-3|once|.|TRBV6-9
TGTGCCAGCAGTTATTTGGGATCAGGGATCCCAGATACGCAGTATTTT
CASSYLGSGIPDTQYF
>TRBJ1-2|.|.|TRBV19
TGTGCCAGTAGCCCCAGCGACTATGGCTACACCTTC
CASSPSDYGYTF
>TRBJ1-2|.|TRBD1|TRBV12-5
TGTGCTAGTGGGTGGACAGGGGGGGATCGGGGCTATGGCTACACCTTC
CASGWTGGDRGYGYTF
>TRBJ1-1|.|.|TRBV7-2
TGTGCCAGCAGCTTAGGTCAGAACACTGAAGCTTTCTTT
CASSLGQNTEAFF
>TRBJ1-2|.|TRBD1|TRBV5-1
TGCGCCAGCAGCTTGGGGGCAGACAGGGGGCGACACTATGGCTACACCTTC
CASSLGADRGRHYGYTF